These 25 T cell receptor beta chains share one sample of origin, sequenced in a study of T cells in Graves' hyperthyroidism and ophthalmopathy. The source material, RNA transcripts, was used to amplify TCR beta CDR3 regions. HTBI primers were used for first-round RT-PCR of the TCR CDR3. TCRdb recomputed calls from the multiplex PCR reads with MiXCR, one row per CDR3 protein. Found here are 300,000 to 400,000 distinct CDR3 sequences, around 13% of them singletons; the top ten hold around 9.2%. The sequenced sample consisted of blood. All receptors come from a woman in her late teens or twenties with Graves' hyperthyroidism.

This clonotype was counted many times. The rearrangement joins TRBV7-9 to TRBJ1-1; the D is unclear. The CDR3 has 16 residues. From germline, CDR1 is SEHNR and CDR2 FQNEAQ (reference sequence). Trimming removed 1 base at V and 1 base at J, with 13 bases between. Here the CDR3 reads CASSLDLWLKNTEAFF. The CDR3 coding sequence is TGTGCCAGCAGCTTAGATCTTTGGCTGAAGAACACTGAAGCTTTCTTT.

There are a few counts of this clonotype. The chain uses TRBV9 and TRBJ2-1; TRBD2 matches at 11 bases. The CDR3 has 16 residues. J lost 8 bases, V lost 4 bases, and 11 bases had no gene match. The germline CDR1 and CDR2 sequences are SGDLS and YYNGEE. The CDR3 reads CASSPGVAGGRDEQFF. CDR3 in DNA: TGTGCCAGCAGCCCGGGTGTAGCGGGAGGGCGGGATGAGCAGTTCTTC.

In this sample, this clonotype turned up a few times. In nucleotides, the CDR3 is TGTGCCAGCAGCTTGGCCAGGCCGAACCAGGTAGGCAATCAGCCCCAGCATTTT. It is translated as CASSLARPNQVGNQPQHF. The chain combines TRBV5-5 with TRBJ1-5; D unclear. Trimming removed 0 bases at V and 2 bases at J, with 18 bases between. Per the germline V gene, CDR1 is SGHKS and CDR2 is YYEKEE (reference sequence). The length of the CDR3 is 18 residues.

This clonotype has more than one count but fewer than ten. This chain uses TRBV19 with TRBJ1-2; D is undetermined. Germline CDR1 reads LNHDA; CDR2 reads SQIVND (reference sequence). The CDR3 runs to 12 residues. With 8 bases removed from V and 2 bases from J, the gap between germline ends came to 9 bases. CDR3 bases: TGTGCCAGTGGGAGAGCGAACTATGGCTACACCTTC. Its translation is CASGRANYGYTF.

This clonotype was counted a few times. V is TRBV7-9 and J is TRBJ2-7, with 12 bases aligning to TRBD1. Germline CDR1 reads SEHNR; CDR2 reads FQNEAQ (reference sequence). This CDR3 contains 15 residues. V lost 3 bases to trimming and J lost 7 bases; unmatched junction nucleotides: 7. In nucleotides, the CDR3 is TGTGCCAGCAGCTTGGGGGGGACAGGGGGCGATGAGCAGTACTTC. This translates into CASSLGGTGGDEQYF.

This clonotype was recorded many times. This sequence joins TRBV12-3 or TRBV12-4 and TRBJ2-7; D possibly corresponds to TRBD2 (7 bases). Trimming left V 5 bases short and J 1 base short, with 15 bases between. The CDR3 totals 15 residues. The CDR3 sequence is CASSSTGGQSYEQYF. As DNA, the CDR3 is TGTGCCAGCAGTAGCACGGGGGGCCAGTCCTACGAGCAGTACTTC.

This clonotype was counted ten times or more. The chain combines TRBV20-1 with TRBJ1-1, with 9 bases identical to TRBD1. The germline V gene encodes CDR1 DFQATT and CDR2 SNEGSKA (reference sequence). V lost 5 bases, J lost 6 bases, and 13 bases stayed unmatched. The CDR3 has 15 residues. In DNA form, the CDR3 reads TGCAGTGCTTCTCTGGGACAGGGTGGGAGAGCTGAAGCTTTCTTT. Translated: CSASLGQGGRAEAFF.

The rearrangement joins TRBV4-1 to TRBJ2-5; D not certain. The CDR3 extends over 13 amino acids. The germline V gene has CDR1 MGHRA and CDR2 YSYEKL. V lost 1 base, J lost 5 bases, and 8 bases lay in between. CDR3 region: CASSQVMFETQYF. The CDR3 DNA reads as TGCGCCAGCAGCCAAGTTATGTTCGAGACCCAGTACTTC.

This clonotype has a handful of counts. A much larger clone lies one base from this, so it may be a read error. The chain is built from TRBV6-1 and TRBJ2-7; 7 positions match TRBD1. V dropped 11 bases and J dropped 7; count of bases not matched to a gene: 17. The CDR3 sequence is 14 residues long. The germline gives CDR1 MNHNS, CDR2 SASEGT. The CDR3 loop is CAGTEGALREEQYF. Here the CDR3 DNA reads TGTGCCGGCACAGAGGGGGCCCTAAGAGAAGAGCAGTACTTC.

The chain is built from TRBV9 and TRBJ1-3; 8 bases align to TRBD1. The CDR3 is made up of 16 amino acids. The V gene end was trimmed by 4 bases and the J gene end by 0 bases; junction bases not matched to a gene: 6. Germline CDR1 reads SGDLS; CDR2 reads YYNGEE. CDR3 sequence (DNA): TGTGCCAGCAGCCAGACAGGGGCCACCTCTGGAAACACCATATATTTT. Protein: CASSQTGATSGNTIYF.

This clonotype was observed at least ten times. This chain's CDR3 is CASSLRGTLYNEQFF. The CDR3 DNA sequence: TGTGCCAGCAGCTTACGGGGGACTCTCTACAATGAGCAGTTCTTC. The rearrangement links TRBV7-3 to TRBJ2-1; D might be TRBD2 (6 bases). V was trimmed by 2 bases and J by 3 bases, leaving 11 bases between them. In germline, CDR1 is SGHTA, CDR2 FQGTGA. The CDR3 loop spans 15 amino acids.

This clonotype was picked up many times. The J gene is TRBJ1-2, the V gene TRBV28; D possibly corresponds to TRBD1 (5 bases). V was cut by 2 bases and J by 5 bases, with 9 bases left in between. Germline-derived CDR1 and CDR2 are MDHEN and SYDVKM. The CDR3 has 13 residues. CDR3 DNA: TGTGCCAGCAGTTTAGGGGGGGTGTATGGCTACACCTTC. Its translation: CASSLGGVYGYTF.

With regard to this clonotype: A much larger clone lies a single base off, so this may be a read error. CDR3 nucleotide sequence: TGTGCCGGCAGCCCCTGGACGGAAATCTACGAGCAGTACTTC. Translated: CAGSPWTEIYEQYF. The chain joins TRBV5-5 to TRBJ2-7, with D hard to call. Germline loops: CDR1 SGHKS, CDR2 YYEKEE (reference sequence). The CDR3 totals 14 residues.

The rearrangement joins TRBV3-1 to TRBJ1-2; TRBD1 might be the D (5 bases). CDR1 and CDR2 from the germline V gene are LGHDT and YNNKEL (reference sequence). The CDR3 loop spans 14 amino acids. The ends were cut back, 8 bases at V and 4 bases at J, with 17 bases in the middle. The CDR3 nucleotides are TGTGCCAGCTCACCGTTGGAGGGGATCTATGGCTACACCTTC. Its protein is CASSPLEGIYGYTF.

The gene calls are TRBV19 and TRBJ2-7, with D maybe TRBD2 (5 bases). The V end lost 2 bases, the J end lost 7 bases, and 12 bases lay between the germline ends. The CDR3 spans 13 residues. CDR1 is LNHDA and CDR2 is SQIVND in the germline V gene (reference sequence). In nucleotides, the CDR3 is TGTGCCAGTAGTATAAGGAATTCGGGGGAGCAGTACTTC. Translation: CASSIRNSGEQYF.

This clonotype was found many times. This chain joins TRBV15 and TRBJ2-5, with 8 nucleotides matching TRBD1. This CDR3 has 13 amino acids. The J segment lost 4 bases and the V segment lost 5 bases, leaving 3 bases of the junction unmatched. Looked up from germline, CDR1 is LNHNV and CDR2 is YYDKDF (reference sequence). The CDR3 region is CATSRDRGETQYF. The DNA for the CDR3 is TGTGCCACCAGCCGCGACAGGGGAGAGACCCAGTACTTC.

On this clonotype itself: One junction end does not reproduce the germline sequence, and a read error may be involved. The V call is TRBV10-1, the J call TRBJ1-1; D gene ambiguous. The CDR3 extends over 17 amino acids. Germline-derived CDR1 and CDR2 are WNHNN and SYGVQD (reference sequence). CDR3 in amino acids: CASSPSRLKQQNNEAFF. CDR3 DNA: TGCGCCAGCAGCCCCTCCAGGTTGAAACAACAGAACAATGAAGCTTTCTTT.

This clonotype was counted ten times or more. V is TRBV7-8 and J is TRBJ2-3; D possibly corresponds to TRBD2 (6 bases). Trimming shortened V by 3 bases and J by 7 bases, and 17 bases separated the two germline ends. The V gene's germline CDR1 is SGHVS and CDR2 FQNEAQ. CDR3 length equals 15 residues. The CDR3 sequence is CASSFLAGTDNTQYF. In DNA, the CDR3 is TGTGCCAGCAGCTTTTTGGCGGGGACTGATAATACGCAGTATTTT.

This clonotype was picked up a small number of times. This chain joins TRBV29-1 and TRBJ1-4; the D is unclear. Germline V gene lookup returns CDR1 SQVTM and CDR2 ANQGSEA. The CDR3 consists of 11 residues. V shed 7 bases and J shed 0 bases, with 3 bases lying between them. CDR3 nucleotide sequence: TGCAGCGCGTCAACTAATGAAAAACTGTTTTTT. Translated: CSASTNEKLFF.

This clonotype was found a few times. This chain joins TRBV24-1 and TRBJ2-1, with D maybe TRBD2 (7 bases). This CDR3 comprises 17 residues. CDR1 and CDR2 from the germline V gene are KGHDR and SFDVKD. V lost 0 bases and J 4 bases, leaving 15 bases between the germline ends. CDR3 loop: CATSDLGGARDYNEQFF. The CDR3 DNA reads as TGTGCCACCAGTGATTTGGGGGGGGCCCGGGATTACAATGAGCAGTTCTTC.

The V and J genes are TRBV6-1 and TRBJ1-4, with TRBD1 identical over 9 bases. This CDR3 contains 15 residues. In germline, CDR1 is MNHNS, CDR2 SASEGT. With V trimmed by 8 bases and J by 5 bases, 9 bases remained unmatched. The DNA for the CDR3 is TGTGCCAGCCAAAGAACCGGGACAGGGAATGAAAAACTGTTTTTT. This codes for CASQRTGTGNEKLFF.

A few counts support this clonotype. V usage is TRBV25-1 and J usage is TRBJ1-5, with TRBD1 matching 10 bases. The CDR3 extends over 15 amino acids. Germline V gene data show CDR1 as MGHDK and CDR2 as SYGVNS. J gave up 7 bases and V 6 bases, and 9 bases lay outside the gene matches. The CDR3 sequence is CASRGTGDGNQPQHF. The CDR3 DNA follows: TGTGCCAGCAGGGGGACAGGGGATGGGAACCAGCCCCAGCATTTT.

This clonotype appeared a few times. The chain's CDR3 is CASGFGGTQETQYF. For the CDR3, the DNA is TGTGCCAGCGGTTTCGGCGGGACCCAAGAGACCCAGTACTTC. V gene TRBV6-2 or TRBV6-3 combines with J gene TRBJ2-5; tentative D call: TRBD2 (6 bases). The CDR3 consists of 14 residues. Germline V gene lookup returns CDR1 MNHEY and CDR2 SVGEGT. Trimming shortened V by 8 bases and J by 1 base, and 14 bases separated the two germline ends.

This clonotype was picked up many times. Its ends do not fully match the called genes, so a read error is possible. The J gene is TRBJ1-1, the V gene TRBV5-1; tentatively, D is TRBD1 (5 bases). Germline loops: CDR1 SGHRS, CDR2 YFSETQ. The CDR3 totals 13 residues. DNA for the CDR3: TGTGCCAGCAGTTTAGGAGGGGCTACTGAAGCTTTCTTT. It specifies CASSLGGATEAFF.

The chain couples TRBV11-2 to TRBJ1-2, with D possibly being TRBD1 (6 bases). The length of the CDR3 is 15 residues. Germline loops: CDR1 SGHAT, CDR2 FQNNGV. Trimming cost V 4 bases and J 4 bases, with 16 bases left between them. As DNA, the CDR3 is TGTGCCAGCAGCTCTAACGGGGGGGCCAGCTATGGCTACACCTTC. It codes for CASSSNGGASYGYTF.